The 21 T cell receptor beta chains below all came from one sample that was sequenced in a study of blood T cell repertoires in COVID-19. Method: immunoSEQ multiplex PCR; TCRdb's copy keeps in-frame clones and lacks some. Of about 89,000 clones listed, 82% are singletons. The sequenced material came from peripheral blood. These receptors all stem from a man in his 70s with acute or convalescent COVID-19.

This chain joins TRBV7-2 and TRBJ2-6; D is perhaps TRBD2 (5 bases). This CDR3 contains 19 residues. CDR1 and CDR2 (germline): SGHTA, FQGNSA. V was clipped by 1 base and J by 1 base, with 17 bases between them. CDR3 amino acids: CASSLGWLGSSSGANVLTF. The CDR3 nucleotides read TGTGCCAGCAGCTTAGGTTGGCTTGGGAGTAGTTCTGGGGCCAACGTCCTGACTTTC. The full variable domain, its missing parts supplied by reference TRBV7-2 and TRBJ2-6, is GAGVSQSPSNKVTEKGKDVELRCDPISGHTALYWYRQSLGQGLEFLIYFQGNSAPDKSGLPSDRFSAERTGGSVSTLTIQRTQQEDSAVYLCASSLGWLGSSSGANVLTFGAGSRLTVL.

The chain has TRBV5-4 and TRBJ1-3, with 7 bases fitting TRBD1. V was clipped by 4 bases and J by 0 bases; unmatched bases: 4. The germline V gene encodes CDR1 SGHNT and CDR2 YYREEE (reference sequence). The CDR3 is 15 residues long. CDR3 sequence: CASSGTVTSGNTIYF. Here the CDR3 DNA reads TGTGCCAGCAGCGGGACAGTCACCTCTGGAAACACCATATATTTT.

The chain is built from TRBV6-5 and TRBJ2-2, with D maybe TRBD2 (6 bases). Germline V gives CDR1 MNHEY, CDR2 SVGAGI. The CDR3 spans 13 residues. The V end lost 7 bases, the J end lost 0 bases, and 6 bases lay between the germline ends. CDR3 coding DNA: TGTGCCAGCACGGGGGCGAACACCGGGGAGCTGTTTTTT. It codes for CASTGANTGELFF.

V usage is TRBV5-5 and J usage is TRBJ1-4; TRBD1 aligns across 7 bases. Germline V CDR1 and CDR2: SGHKS, YYEKEE (reference sequence). The J segment lost 0 bases and the V segment lost 1 base, leaving 6 bases of the junction unmatched. This CDR3 has 17 amino acids. The DNA of the CDR3 is TGTGCCAGCAGCTTGACGCAACAGGGGTCAACTAATGAAAAACTGTTTTTT. As protein: CASSLTQQGSTNEKLFF. Together with reference TRBV5-5 and TRBJ1-4, the CDR3 gives the full variable domain: DAGVTQSPTHLIKTRGQQVTLRCSPISGHKSVSWYQQVLGQGPQFIFQYYEKEERGRGNFPDRFSARQFPNYSSELNVNALLLGDSALYLCASSLTQQGSTNEKLFFGSGTQLSVL.

The V call is TRBV10-3, the J call TRBJ1-2; D is unclear. CDR3 length equals 14 residues. In germline, CDR1 is ENHRY, CDR2 SYGVKD. V lost 0 bases and J lost 4, with 9 bases in between. The CDR3 DNA sequence: TGTGCCATCAGTGAGTCCCCAGGATTCTATGGCTACACCTTC. Its protein product is CAISESPGFYGYTF.

The chain is built from TRBV7-2 and TRBJ1-6; TRBD1 agrees at 7 bases. Trimming cost V 5 bases and J 6 bases; bases outside gene matches: 10. Germline V gene lookup returns CDR1 SGHTA and CDR2 FQGNSA. The CDR3 consists of 16 residues. CDR3 DNA sequence: TGTGCCAGCAGCAGCCGGGACAGAAGATTTAATTCACCCCTCCACTTT. As protein: CASSSRDRRFNSPLHF.

This rearrangement joins TRBV5-4 to TRBJ2-3; tentative D call: TRBD2 (7 bases). The CDR3 is 16 amino acids. The germline V and J ends were trimmed by 4 bases and 6 bases, with 21 bases remaining between them. The germline CDR1 and CDR2 sequences are SGHNT and YYREEE (reference sequence). CDR3 nucleotides: TGTGCCAGCAGCATAGGGGGGGTCAGTGGTTACGATACGCAGTATTTT. Translating gives CASSIGGVSGYDTQYF.

This sequence joins TRBV18 and TRBJ2-2; D is undetermined. The ends were cut back, 3 bases at V and 0 bases at J, with 17 bases in the middle. Germline CDR1 and CDR2: KGHSH and LQKENI. This CDR3 has 18 residues. CDR3 nucleotide sequence: TGTGCCAGCTCACCGTCCCAAGCGTACCCTCCGAACACCGGGGAGCTGTTTTTT. Its protein is CASSPSQAYPPNTGELFF.

The chain recombines TRBV6-5 with TRBJ1-1; TRBD1 aligns across 8 bases. Germline trimming cut 6 bases from V and 0 bases from J; bases unmatched to any gene: 3. The CDR3 totals 14 residues. CDR1 and CDR2 (germline): MNHEY, SVGAGI. CDR3 bases: TGTGCCAGCAGGACAGGGGAATTGAACACTGAAGCTTTCTTT. This encodes CASRTGELNTEAFF.

This chain joins TRBV7-2 and TRBJ2-1, with no clear D. Trimming stripped 1 base from V and 16 bases from J, with 14 bases between. CDR3 length equals 12 residues. Germline V CDR1 and CDR2: SGHTA, FQGNSA. CDR3 sequence (DNA): TGTGCCAGCAGCTTAGTCGGCTCGACTTTTTTCTTC. Residues: CASSLVGSTFFF.

This chain connects TRBV7-6 to TRBJ2-1; 11 bases are a match to TRBD2. Germline V gene data show CDR1 as SGHVS and CDR2 as FNYEAQ. The trim removed 5 bases at V and 10 bases at J, leaving 10 bases unmatched. There are 15 residues in the CDR3. This CDR3 reads CASSITSGGIGEQFF. CDR3 nucleotide sequence: TGTGCCAGCAGCATCACTAGCGGGGGCATAGGGGAGCAGTTCTTC.

The J gene is TRBJ2-5, the V gene TRBV5-1, with 8 bases lining up with TRBD1. Germline CDR1 and CDR2: SGHRS and YFSETQ. This CDR3 contains 16 residues. Unmatched junction bases numbered 6, after V lost 0 bases and J lost 2 bases. CDR3 sequence (DNA): TGCGCCAGCAGCTTGGCAGACAGGGGTGGGCAAGAGACCCAGTACTTC. It yields the protein CASSLADRGGQETQYF.

The V call is TRBV9, the J call TRBJ2-2, with D perhaps TRBD2 (5 bases). Germline CDR1 and CDR2: SGDLS and YYNGEE. The V end lost 7 bases, the J end lost 1 base, and 23 bases lay between the germline ends. This CDR3 comprises 18 residues. The CDR3 DNA sequence: TGTGCCAGCGGTCCTCTGGGAGTAGCAACCTGGAACACCGGGGAGCTGTTTTTT. Its translation: CASGPLGVATWNTGELFF.

The chain has TRBV7-2 and TRBJ2-3; 12 bases agree with TRBD2. Trimming took 5 bases from V and 3 from J; bases not matched to a gene: 6. The germline gives CDR1 SGHTA, CDR2 FQGNSA. The CDR3 runs 16 residues. In DNA, the CDR3 is TGTGCCAGCAGCCTACTAGCGGGGGGAGTAACAGATACGCAGTATTTT. It encodes CASSLLAGGVTDTQYF.

The chain joins TRBV30 to TRBJ2-3; TRBD2 matches at 8 bases. The ends lost 0 bases at V and 3 bases at J; junction bases unmatched: 8. From germline, CDR1 is GTSNPN and CDR2 SVGIG (reference sequence). The CDR3 loop spans 16 amino acids. CDR3 residues: CAWSVSQRELTDTQYF. As DNA, the CDR3 is TGTGCCTGGAGTGTAAGCCAGCGGGAGTTGACAGATACGCAGTATTTT.

This rearrangement joins TRBV7-9 to TRBJ2-2; a possible D gene is TRBD2 (5 bases). Trimming cost V 3 bases and J 7 bases, with 9 bases left between them. Germline-derived CDR1 and CDR2 are SEHNR and FQNEAQ (reference sequence). This CDR3 has 13 amino acids. The CDR3 DNA follows: TGTGCCAGCAGCTTCTTAAGCGGCGGGGAGCTGTTTTTT. This encodes CASSFLSGGELFF.

V gene TRBV7-2 combines with J gene TRBJ2-7, with TRBD2 matching over 8 bases. CDR1 and CDR2 from the germline V gene are SGHTA and FQGNSA. CDR3 length equals 15 residues. J gave up 3 bases and V 1 base, and 5 bases lay outside the gene matches. For the CDR3, the DNA is TGTGCCAGCAGCTTAGAGGCACTAGCGGTCTACGAGCAGTACTTC. Its translation: CASSLEALAVYEQYF.

In this sample, this clone turned up once. The rearrangement links TRBV5-1 to TRBJ1-6; 8 bases match TRBD1. Germline V lookup: CDR1 SGHRS, CDR2 YFSETQ. V lost 1 base to trimming and J lost 9 bases; unmatched junction nucleotides: 6. The CDR3 sequence is 15 residues long. CDR3 sequence: CASSLWGQEASPLHF. DNA for the CDR3: TGCGCCAGCAGCTTGTGGGGACAGGAGGCTTCACCCCTCCACTTT.

The V gene is TRBV7-2, the J gene TRBJ2-4; 7 bases line up with TRBD2. The length of the CDR3 is 17 residues. The germline CDR1 and CDR2 sequences are SGHTA and FQGNSA. V lost 0 bases and J lost 6; bases outside the gene matches: 11. CDR3 in amino acids: CASSLAGGKRTGNIQYF. Here the CDR3 DNA reads TGTGCCAGCAGCTTAGCCGGGGGGAAAAGGACCGGAAACATTCAGTACTTC.

This clone was detected only once. The J gene is TRBJ2-5, the V gene TRBV3-1 (or the pseudogene TRBV3-2); 11 bases are shared with TRBD2. V lost 0 bases to trimming and J lost 0 bases; unmatched junction nucleotides: 6. Germline CDR1 is LGHDT and CDR2 is YNNKEL (reference sequence). The CDR3 covers 18 residues. CDR3 coding DNA: TGTGCCAGCAGCCAAGAGCGCCTAGCGGGGGGAAACCAAGAGACCCAGTACTTC. This sequence encodes CASSQERLAGGNQETQYF.

This chain links TRBV7-9 with TRBJ2-7, with D possibly being TRBD2 (5 bases). This CDR3 comprises 14 residues. V was shortened by 5 bases and J by 7 bases, with 18 bases between the two germline ends. Per the germline V gene, CDR1 is SEHNR and CDR2 is FQNEAQ (reference sequence). The CDR3 DNA sequence: TGTGCCAGCAGCCCCACCTGGGGAGTTAAAGAGCAGTACTTC. Translating it yields CASSPTWGVKEQYF.